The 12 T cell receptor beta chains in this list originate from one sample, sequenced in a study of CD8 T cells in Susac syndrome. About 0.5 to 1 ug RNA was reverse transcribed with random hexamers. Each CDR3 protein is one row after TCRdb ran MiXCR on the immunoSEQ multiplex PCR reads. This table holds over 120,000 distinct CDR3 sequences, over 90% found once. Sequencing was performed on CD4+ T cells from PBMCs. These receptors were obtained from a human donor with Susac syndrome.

CDR3 sequence (DNA): TGCGCCAGCAGCACAACGAGACAGGGTGCCATTCAGTACTTC. This translates into CASSTTRQGAIQYF. This chain links TRBV5-1 with TRBJ2-4; 7 nucleotides match TRBD1. The ends lost 4 bases at V and 9 bases at J; junction bases unmatched: 10. The V gene's germline CDR1 is SGHRS and CDR2 YFSETQ. This CDR3 region has 14 residues.

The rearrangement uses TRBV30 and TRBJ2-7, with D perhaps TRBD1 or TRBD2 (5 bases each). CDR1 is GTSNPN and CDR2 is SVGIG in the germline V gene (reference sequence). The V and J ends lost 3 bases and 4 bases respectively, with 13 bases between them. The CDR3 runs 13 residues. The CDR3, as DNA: TGTGCCTGGAGCCTGGGACGGAATTACGAGCAGTACTTC. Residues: CAWSLGRNYEQYF.

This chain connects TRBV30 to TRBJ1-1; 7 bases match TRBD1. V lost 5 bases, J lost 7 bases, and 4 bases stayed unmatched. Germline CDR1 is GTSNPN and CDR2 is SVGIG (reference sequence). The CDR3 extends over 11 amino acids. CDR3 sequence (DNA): TGTGCCTGGGACAGGGTCGGTGAAGCTTTCTTT. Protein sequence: CAWDRVGEAFF.

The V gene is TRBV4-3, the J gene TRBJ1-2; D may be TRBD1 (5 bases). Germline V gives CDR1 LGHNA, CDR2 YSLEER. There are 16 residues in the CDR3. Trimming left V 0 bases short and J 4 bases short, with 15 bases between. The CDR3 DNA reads TGCGCCAGCAGCCAAGACTGGCAGGGAGACGTCTATGGCTACACCTTC. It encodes CASSQDWQGDVYGYTF.

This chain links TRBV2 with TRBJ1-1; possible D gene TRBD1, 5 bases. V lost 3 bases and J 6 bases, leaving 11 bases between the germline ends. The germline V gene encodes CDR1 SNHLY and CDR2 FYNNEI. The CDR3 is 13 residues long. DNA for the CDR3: TGTGCCAGCAGTGATCAGACAGTCCCTGAAGCTTTCTTT. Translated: CASSDQTVPEAFF.

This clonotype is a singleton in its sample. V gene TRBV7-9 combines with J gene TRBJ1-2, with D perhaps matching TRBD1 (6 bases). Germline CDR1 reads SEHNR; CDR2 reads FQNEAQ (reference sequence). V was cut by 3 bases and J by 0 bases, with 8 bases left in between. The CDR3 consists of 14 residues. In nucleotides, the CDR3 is TGTGCCAGCAGCTTGGACAGAACTAACTATGGCTACACCTTC. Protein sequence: CASSLDRTNYGYTF. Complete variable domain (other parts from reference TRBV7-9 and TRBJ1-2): DTGVSQNPRHKITKRGQNVTFRCDPISEHNRLYWYRQTLGQGPEFLTYFQNEAQLEKSRLLSDRFSAERPKGSFSTLEIQRTEQGDSAMYLCASSLDRTNYGYTFGSGTRLTVV.

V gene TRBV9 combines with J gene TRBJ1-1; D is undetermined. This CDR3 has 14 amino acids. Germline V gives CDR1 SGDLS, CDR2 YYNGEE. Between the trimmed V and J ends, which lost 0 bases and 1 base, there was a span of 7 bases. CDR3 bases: TGTGCCAGCAGCGTAGCTACAAGGAACACTGAAGCTTTCTTT. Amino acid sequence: CASSVATRNTEAFF.

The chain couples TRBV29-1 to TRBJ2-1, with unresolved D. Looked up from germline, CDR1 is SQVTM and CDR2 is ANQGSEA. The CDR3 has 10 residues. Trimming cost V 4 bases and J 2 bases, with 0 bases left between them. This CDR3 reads CSVAYNEQFF. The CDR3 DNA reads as TGCAGCGTTGCCTACAATGAGCAGTTCTTC.

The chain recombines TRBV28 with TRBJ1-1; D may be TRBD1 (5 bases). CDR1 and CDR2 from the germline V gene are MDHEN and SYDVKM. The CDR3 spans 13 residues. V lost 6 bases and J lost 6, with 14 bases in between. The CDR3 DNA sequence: TGTGCCAGCAGCCAAGGAGGGGAACCTGAAGCTTTCTTT. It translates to CASSQGGEPEAFF.

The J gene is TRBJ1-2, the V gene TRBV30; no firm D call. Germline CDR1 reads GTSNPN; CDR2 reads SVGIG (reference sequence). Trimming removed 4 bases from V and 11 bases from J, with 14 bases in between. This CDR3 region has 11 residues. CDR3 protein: CAWTRTERYTF. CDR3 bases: TGTGCCTGGACCAGGACCGAGCGTTACACCTTC.

CDR3 coding DNA: TGCAGCGTTGGTGCGAGGGCGGGTTCCTACGAGCAGTACTTC. Its protein product is CSVGARAGSYEQYF. The rearrangement links TRBV29-1 to TRBJ2-7, with D possibly matching TRBD2 (5 bases). This CDR3 spans 14 amino acids. Germline CDR1 SQVTM, CDR2 ANQGSEA. Trimming shortened V by 4 bases and J by 1 base, and 14 bases separated the two germline ends.

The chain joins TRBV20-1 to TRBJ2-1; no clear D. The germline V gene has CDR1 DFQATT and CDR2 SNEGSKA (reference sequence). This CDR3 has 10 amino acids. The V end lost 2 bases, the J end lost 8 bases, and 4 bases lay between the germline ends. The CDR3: CSARRDEQFF. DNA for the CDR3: TGCAGTGCTAGACGGGATGAGCAGTTCTTC.